Listed here are 25 T cell receptor beta chains from one sample, sequenced in a study of T cell responses to AZD1222 COVID-19 vaccine. Only in-frame clones appear in the TCRdb table, and some are missing; sequencing was by immunoSEQ multiplex PCR. Of fewer than 120,000 clones listed, 92% are singletons. The specimen comprised peripheral blood, sampled on day 0 of AZD1222 vaccination. These receptors all come from an adult in good health.

This clone was detected once. The chain links TRBV9 to TRBJ1-1; no clear D. The CDR3 is made up of 14 amino acids. The V end lost 3 bases, the J end lost 3 bases, and 12 bases lay between the germline ends. Germline lookup yields CDR1 SGDLS and CDR2 YYNGEE. This chain's CDR3 is CASSDLRHYTEAFF. DNA of the CDR3: TGTGCCAGCAGCGACCTTCGACATTACACTGAAGCTTTCTTT.

In DNA form, the CDR3 reads TGTGCCAGCAGCCAAGATCCCAGCGGGCCTACGAACACCGGGGAGCTGTTTTTT. Residues: CASSQDPSGPTNTGELFF. The chain combines TRBV3-1 (or the pseudogene TRBV3-2) with TRBJ2-2, with D possibly being TRBD2 (6 bases). Looked up from germline, CDR1 is LGHDT and CDR2 is YNNKEL (reference sequence). The CDR3 length is 18 residues. V gave up 0 bases and J gave up 0 bases, with 14 bases separating them.

This CDR3 is CAIQGGSSETQYF. In DNA, the CDR3 is TGTGCCATCCAGGGGGGCTCTTCCGAGACCCAGTACTTC. This rearrangement joins TRBV28 to TRBJ2-5, with D perhaps TRBD1 (7 bases). The length of the CDR3 is 13 residues. Germline V gives CDR1 MDHEN, CDR2 SYDVKM. V lost 10 bases, J lost 5 bases, and 17 bases lay in between.

The V call is TRBV5-1, the J call TRBJ2-1; the D is unclear. The germline V gene has CDR1 SGHRS and CDR2 YFSETQ. The length of the CDR3 is 13 residues. Trimming took off 4 bases at V and 5 bases at J, with 10 bases between the two ends. CDR3 loop: CASSPDGNNEQFF. CDR3 nucleotide sequence: TGCGCCAGCAGCCCGGACGGAAACAATGAGCAGTTCTTC.

This clone has a single count. CDR3 loop: CASSREWDSPLHF. The DNA for the CDR3 is TGTGCCAGCAGCAGGGAGTGGGATTCACCCCTCCACTTT. The rearrangement links TRBV13 to TRBJ1-6; no firm D call. CDR1 and CDR2 (germline): PRHDT, FYEKMQ (reference sequence). V was pared by 5 bases and J by 8 bases, with 10 bases between. The CDR3 spans 13 residues.

The chain employs TRBV28 and TRBJ2-5; D might be TRBD1 or TRBD2, each matching 6 bases. The V end lost 3 bases, the J end lost 9 bases, and 14 bases lay between the germline ends. Germline V gene data show CDR1 as MDHEN and CDR2 as SYDVKM. The CDR3 runs 13 residues. The CDR3 region has the DNA TGTGCCAGCAGTTTGGGACTCCCAGGGGCCCAGTACTTC. This translates into CASSLGLPGAQYF.

This chain uses TRBV11-2 with TRBJ1-2, with a weak D call TRBD1 (6 bases). Trimming took off 0 bases at V and 4 bases at J, with 9 bases between the two ends. CDR3 size: 14 residues. In germline, CDR1 is SGHAT, CDR2 FQNNGV. The DNA of the CDR3 is TGTGCCAGCAGCTTAGAAAAGGGGGGCTATGGCTACACCTTC. It is translated as CASSLEKGGYGYTF.

V usage is TRBV28 and J usage is TRBJ1-1; TRBD1 is a possible D gene (5 bases). CDR1 is MDHEN and CDR2 is SYDVKM in the germline V gene. The CDR3 is 14 residues long. The V end lost 7 bases, the J end lost 1 base, and 13 bases lay between the germline ends. The CDR3: CASKSGTANTEAFF. CDR3 DNA: TGTGCCAGCAAATCCGGGACGGCGAACACTGAAGCTTTCTTT. Full variable domain (outside the CDR3, taken from reference TRBV28 and TRBJ1-1): DVKVTQSSRYLVKRTGEKVFLECVQDMDHENMFWYRQDPGLGLRLIYFSYDVKMKEKGDIPEGYSVSREKKERFSLILESASTNQTSMYLCASKSGTANTEAFFGQGTRLTVV.

This sequence joins TRBV28 and TRBJ2-7; D uncertain. CDR3 length: 13 amino acids. Trimming removed 5 bases at V and 2 bases at J, with 10 bases between. Germline CDR1 and CDR2: MDHEN and SYDVKM. The CDR3 DNA follows: TGTGCCAGCAGTGGAACGCTAGCCTACGAGCAGTACTTC. Translation gives CASSGTLAYEQYF.

The rearrangement links TRBV18 to TRBJ1-1, with 9 bases matching TRBD1. Germline trimming cut 8 bases from V and 6 bases from J; bases unmatched to any gene: 7. This CDR3 spans 13 amino acids. Germline CDR1 reads KGHSH; CDR2 reads LQKENI. DNA of the CDR3: TGTGCCAGCCGGGACAGGGAGATCTCTGAAGCTTTCTTT. It is translated as CASRDREISEAFF.

In nucleotides, the CDR3 is TGTGCCTGGATGAGGGGGTCATACTCCTACGAGCAGTACTTC. It yields the protein CAWMRGSYSYEQYF. The chain has TRBV30 and TRBJ2-7; D is possibly TRBD1 (6 bases). The germline CDR1 and CDR2 sequences are GTSNPN and SVGIG (reference sequence). This CDR3 is 14 amino acids long. V lost 4 bases and J lost 0, with 13 bases in between.

The V and J genes are TRBV5-4 and TRBJ1-2; D remains unclear. The CDR3 has 13 residues. Germline V gives CDR1 SGHNT, CDR2 YYREEE (reference sequence). Trimming cost V 0 bases and J 7 bases, with 10 bases left between them. The CDR3 loop is CASSLAARTGYTF. The CDR3 region has the DNA TGTGCCAGCAGCTTGGCCGCGCGGACTGGCTACACCTTC.

The rearrangement links TRBV4-2 to TRBJ1-6; no firm D call. Trimming removed 1 base from V and 7 bases from J, with 8 bases in between. Germline-derived CDR1 and CDR2 are LGHNA and YNFKEQ. This CDR3 is built from 14 residues. CDR3: CASSQVIGNSPLHF. CDR3 nucleotide sequence: TGTGCCAGCAGCCAAGTGATCGGAAATTCACCCCTCCACTTT.

The rearrangement uses TRBV2 and TRBJ2-7; tentative D call: TRBD1 (6 bases). Between the trimmed V and J ends, which lost 7 bases and 0 bases, there was a span of 13 bases. Germline V gene lookup returns CDR1 SNHLY and CDR2 FYNNEI. The CDR3 is 14 residues long. CDR3 sequence (DNA): TGTGCCAGCAATGAGGGACAAAGCTCCTACGAGCAGTACTTC. The encoded protein is CASNEGQSSYEQYF.

The genes are TRBV10-3 and TRBJ2-3; the match to TRBD2 covers 10 bases. V shed 0 bases and J 0 bases; nucleotides not matched to a gene: 12. The CDR3 contains 20 residues. Per the germline V gene, CDR1 is ENHRY and CDR2 is SYGVKD. The CDR3 is CAISESKRSGGVRSTDTQYF. CDR3 DNA: TGTGCCATCAGTGAGTCGAAACGAAGCGGGGGGGTGAGGAGCACAGATACGCAGTATTTT.

The J gene is TRBJ2-7, the V gene TRBV10-2; possible D gene TRBD1, 5 bases. The CDR3 runs to 13 residues. CDR1 WSHSY and CDR2 SAAADI come from the germline V gene. V gave up 1 base and J gave up 5 bases, with 9 bases separating them. This CDR3 is CASSEWGANEQYF. The CDR3 coding sequence is TGCGCCAGCAGTGAGTGGGGCGCCAACGAGCAGTACTTC.

The DNA for the CDR3 is TGTGCCAGCAGCCACAACGCCGTTGAGCAGTTCTTC. Translation: CASSHNAVEQFF. The chain joins TRBV7-2 to TRBJ2-1; the D is unclear. With 5 bases removed from V and 9 bases from J, the gap between germline ends came to 11 bases. Germline V gene lookup returns CDR1 SGHTA and CDR2 FQGNSA. This CDR3 is 12 amino acids long.

The chain links TRBV5-1 to TRBJ2-7; 8 nucleotides line up with TRBD2. J gave up 4 bases and V 2 bases, and 5 bases lay outside the gene matches. CDR3 size: 14 residues. Per the germline V gene, CDR1 is SGHRS and CDR2 is YFSETQ. CDR3 sequence reads: CASSFGTRPYEQYF. CDR3 nucleotides: TGCGCCAGCAGCTTCGGGACTAGGCCTTACGAGCAGTACTTC.

This clone was recorded once. The genes are TRBV19 and TRBJ2-7, with 10 bases fitting TRBD1. This CDR3 region has 13 residues. V was clipped by 4 bases and J by 4 bases; unmatched bases: 1. The germline V gene encodes CDR1 LNHDA and CDR2 SQIVND (reference sequence). The CDR3 DNA is TGTGCCAGTAGTAGGGACAGGGGATACGAGCAGTACTTC. Its protein product is CASSRDRGYEQYF.

This rearrangement joins TRBV11-3 to TRBJ1-1; 8 bases fit TRBD1. V was pared by 5 bases and J by 4 bases, with 6 bases of the junction left unmatched. The CDR3 extends over 14 amino acids. CDR1 is SGHNT and CDR2 is YENEEA in the germline V gene. The CDR3 DNA follows: TGTGCCAGCAGCCTCGGACAGGGCGGCACTGAAGCTTTCTTT. It specifies CASSLGQGGTEAFF.

The chain joins TRBV7-7 to TRBJ2-3; D is possibly TRBD2 (7 bases). Germline V CDR1 and CDR2: SSHAT, FNYEAQ (reference sequence). The ends were cut back, 6 bases at V and 0 bases at J, with 13 bases in the middle. CDR3 size: 15 residues. CDR3 sequence (DNA): TGTGCCAGCAGTAAGGGGGGGGCCAGCACAGATACGCAGTATTTT. Its translation: CASSKGGASTDTQYF.

The V gene is TRBV20-1, the J gene TRBJ1-2; D is unresolved. The ends were cut back, 3 bases at V and 7 bases at J, with 15 bases in the middle. The V gene's germline CDR1 is DFQATT and CDR2 SNEGSKA (reference sequence). The CDR3 consists of 13 residues. The CDR3, as DNA: TGCAGTGCTAGTATATGGGCAAGAGGTGGCTACACCTTC. Its translation is CSASIWARGGYTF.

The chain recombines TRBV18 with TRBJ2-2; no clear D. In germline, CDR1 is KGHSH, CDR2 LQKENI. This CDR3 has 12 residues. The V end was cut by 6 bases, the J end by 6 bases, with 8 bases between. The CDR3 nucleotides read TGTGCCAGCTCCGAGATTTCCGGGGAGCTGTTTTTT. It is translated as CASSEISGELFF.

The chain recombines TRBV2 with TRBJ2-3; 12 bases fit TRBD2. This CDR3 region has 14 residues. Germline trimming cut 5 bases from V and 4 bases from J; bases unmatched to any gene: 1. Germline V CDR1 and CDR2: SNHLY, FYNNEI. CDR3 protein: CASSSSGGADTQYF. The CDR3 DNA is TGTGCCAGCAGTTCTAGCGGGGGGGCAGATACGCAGTATTTT.

The CDR3, as DNA: TGCGCCAGCAGCTTCCGAGATACGCAGTATTTT. It is translated as CASSFRDTQYF. The chain carries TRBV5-1 and TRBJ2-3; no definite D call. V lost 2 bases, J lost 5 bases, and 3 bases lay in between. CDR1 is SGHRS, CDR2 YFSETQ, per germline. The CDR3 is 11 amino acids.